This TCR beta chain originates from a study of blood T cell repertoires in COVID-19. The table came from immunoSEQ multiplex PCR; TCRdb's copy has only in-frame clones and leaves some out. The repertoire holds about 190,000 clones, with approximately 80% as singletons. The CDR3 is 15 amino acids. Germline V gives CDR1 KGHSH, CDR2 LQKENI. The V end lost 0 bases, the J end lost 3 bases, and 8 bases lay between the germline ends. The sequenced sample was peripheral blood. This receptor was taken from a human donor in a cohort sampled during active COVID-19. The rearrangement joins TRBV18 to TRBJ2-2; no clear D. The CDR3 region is CASSPPVIDTGELFF. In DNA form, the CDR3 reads TGTGCCAGCTCACCACCGGTGATAGACACCGGGGAGCTGTTTTTT.